This passage covers 14 T cell receptor beta chains from one sample sequenced in a study of radiation and T cells in renal cell carcinoma. Described time point: baseline pretreatment blood. Treatment indicated: 15 Gy SBRT to primary tumor, nephrectomy 4 weeks later. Measured with immunoSEQ multiplex PCR; TCRdb has only the in-frame clones, and not every one. The profile shows about 160,000 clones, about nine tenths of them singletons. The sample was blood, taken from a patient whose treatment included radiotherapy and nephrectomy. The receptors shown here come from a woman in her 70s with renal cell carcinoma.

The chain joins TRBV6-1 to TRBJ2-4; no definite D call. CDR3 length: 14 amino acids. V lost 6 bases to trimming and J lost 5 bases, with 14 bases between them. The germline V gene encodes CDR1 MNHNS and CDR2 SASEGT. The CDR3 reads CASRRLGNQNIQYF. The CDR3 DNA is TGTGCCAGCAGAAGATTAGGTAATCAAAACATTCAGTACTTC.

CDR3 protein: CASSPRTSGGNEQFF. CDR3 nucleotides: TGTGCCAGCAGCCCTCGGACTAGCGGGGGTAATGAGCAGTTCTTC. This chain joins TRBV7-9 and TRBJ2-1; TRBD2 matches at 13 bases. The CDR3 is made up of 15 amino acids. CDR1 and CDR2 (germline): SEHNR, FQNEAQ (reference sequence). After removal of 5 bases from V and 7 bases from J, the junction contained 5 bases not matched to a gene.

CDR3 region: CASSVVGGLAGTSTDTQYF. CDR3 DNA: TGTGCCAGCAGCGTAGTGGGGGGACTAGCGGGGACCTCCACAGATACGCAGTATTTT. This chain joins TRBV9 and TRBJ2-3; TRBD2 matches at 13 bases. The trim removed 0 bases at V and 2 bases at J, leaving 9 bases unmatched. CDR1 SGDLS and CDR2 YYNGEE come from the germline V gene. This CDR3 contains 19 residues.

This clone has a single count. J is TRBJ1-2 and V is TRBV9, with a possible D match to TRBD1 (5 bases). The germline V gene has CDR1 SGDLS and CDR2 YYNGEE. This CDR3 comprises 15 residues. The V end lost 4 bases, the J end lost 5 bases, and 18 bases lay between the germline ends. CDR3 amino acids: CASSPSVVGVYGYTF. DNA for the CDR3: TGTGCCAGCAGCCCCTCCGTGGTGGGGGTATATGGCTACACCTTC.

V and J are TRBV4-2 and TRBJ1-4; TRBD1 matches 7 bases. Germline V gene data show CDR1 as LGHNA and CDR2 as YNFKEQ. The CDR3 loop spans 15 amino acids. J was trimmed by 4 bases and V by 0 bases; bases with no gene match: 2. DNA of the CDR3: TGTGCCAGCAGCCAAGAGACAGGGTTTAATGAAAAACTGTTTTTT. Its translation is CASSQETGFNEKLFF.

A remark on this clone: Other DNA sequences of this sample code for an identical CDR3. The rearrangement links TRBV18 to TRBJ2-3; no clear D. The CDR3 is 12 residues long. Deletions cut 2 bases from V and 0 bases from J, with 0 bases between. Per germline, CDR1 KGHSH and CDR2 LQKENI. CDR3 in DNA: TGTGCCAGCTCACCAAGCACAGATACGCAGTATTTT. Encoded protein: CASSPSTDTQYF.

This clone was seen a single time. The chain has TRBV7-2 and TRBJ1-6; the D is unclear. Trimming removed 1 base from V and 7 bases from J, with 11 bases in between. This CDR3 spans 15 amino acids. CDR1 SGHTA and CDR2 FQGNSA come from the germline V gene. CDR3 sequence: CASSLEGDGNSPLHF. CDR3 nucleotides: TGTGCCAGCAGCTTAGAGGGCGACGGGAATTCACCCCTCCACTTT. The full variable domain, its missing parts supplied by reference TRBV7-2 and TRBJ1-6, is GAGVSQSPSNKVTEKGKDVELRCDPISGHTALYWYRQSLGQGLEFLIYFQGNSAPDKSGLPSDRFSAERTGGSVSTLTIQRTQQEDSAVYLCASSLEGDGNSPLHFGNGTRLTVT.

This chain links TRBV30 with TRBJ1-2; 8 positions agree with TRBD1. The CDR3 spans 12 residues. Germline assignment: CDR1 GTSNPN and CDR2 SVGIG (reference sequence). J lost 7 bases, V lost 5 bases, and 6 bases had no gene match. The chain's CDR3 is CAWETGAGGYTF. The CDR3 DNA is TGTGCCTGGGAGACAGGGGCGGGTGGCTACACCTTC.

A remark on this clone: Other DNA sequences in this sample translate to the same CDR3. The chain couples TRBV11-3 to TRBJ1-5, with TRBD1 matching 7 bases. CDR1 is SGHNT and CDR2 is YENEEA in the germline V gene. This CDR3 is built from 15 residues. V trimming: 6 bases; J trimming: 0 bases; junction bases outside the gene matches: 5. The chain's CDR3 is CASSPGQNSNQPQHF. The CDR3 DNA follows: TGTGCCAGCAGTCCGGGACAGAATAGCAATCAGCCCCAGCATTTT.

A remark on this clone: Compared with germline, one end of the junction differs, possibly owing to a read error. The CDR3 is CASSLDGGGGNERLFF. CDR3 in DNA: TGTGCCAGCAGCTTGGATGGGGGTGGCGGGAATGAAAGACTGTTTTTT. The V gene is TRBV7-9, the J gene TRBJ1-4; D is possibly TRBD1 (5 bases). The germline CDR1 and CDR2 sequences are SEHNR and FQNEAQ (reference sequence). This CDR3 region has 16 residues.

The CDR3 is CASSEHQPQHF. The CDR3 bases are TGTGCCAGCAGTGAGCATCAGCCCCAGCATTTT. The chain joins TRBV6-5 to TRBJ1-5, with D hard to call. CDR1 is MNHEY and CDR2 is SVGAGI in the germline V gene. The germline V and J ends were trimmed by 5 bases and 5 bases, with 4 bases remaining between them. The CDR3 sequence is 11 residues long.

The chain is built from TRBV14 and TRBJ1-1; 9 bases line up with TRBD1. This CDR3 region has 14 residues. From germline, CDR1 is SGHDN and CDR2 FVKESK. Germline trimming cut 6 bases from V and 4 bases from J; bases unmatched to any gene: 6. CDR3 loop: CASRLQGAVTEAFF. The CDR3 bases are TGTGCCAGCAGACTACAGGGGGCGGTCACTGAAGCTTTCTTT. Together with reference TRBV14 and TRBJ1-1, the CDR3 gives the full variable domain: EAGVTQFPSHSVIEKGQTVTLRCDPISGHDNLYWYRRVMGKEIKFLLHFVKESKQDESGMPNNRFLAERTGGTYSTLKVQPAELEDSGVYFCASRLQGAVTEAFFGQGTRLTVV.

The rearrangement links TRBV6-5 to TRBJ2-7; 13 bases match TRBD2. Germline CDR1 reads MNHEY; CDR2 reads SVGAGI. V dropped 2 bases and J dropped 4; count of bases not matched to a gene: 2. The CDR3 extends over 15 amino acids. The CDR3 bases are TGTGCCAGCAGTTACGAGACTAGCGGGGGGTACGAGCAGTACTTC. Translating it yields CASSYETSGGYEQYF.

This chain links TRBV30 with TRBJ2-5, with a possible D match to TRBD2 (6 bases). Germline CDR1 and CDR2: GTSNPN and SVGIG (reference sequence). This CDR3 spans 15 amino acids. The V end lost 8 bases, the J end lost 5 bases, and 24 bases lay between the germline ends. DNA of the CDR3: TGTGCCGGGGGGTCGGGGAAGTCGCTAGTGGAGACCCAGTACTTC. Its protein is CAGGSGKSLVETQYF.